Presented here are 2 T cell receptor beta chains from one specimen sequenced in a study of CD8+CD57+ T cells in acquired aplastic anemia. Genomic DNA constituted the template upon which TCR beta VDJ and CDR3 profiling was performed. TCRdb reprocessed the reads via MiXCR and lists one record per CDR3 protein. Of under 350,000 distinct CDR3 sequences listed, 56% are singletons. All patients picked for sequencing had shown, by flow cytometry, an expansion of CD8+CD57+ cells. The sample consisted of sorted CD4+, CD8+, or CD8+CD57+ T cells (not recorded which) from PBMCs. The receptors stem from a human donor with aplastic anemia.

The table lists this clonotype with many counts. The chain combines TRBV5-1 with TRBJ2-5; 14 nucleotides match TRBD2. Germline CDR1 and CDR2: SGHRS and YFSETQ. This CDR3 is 16 amino acids long. The ends lost 4 bases at V and 5 bases at J; junction bases unmatched: 7. The CDR3 loop is CASSRGLAGAGETQYF. DNA for the CDR3: TGCGCCAGCAGCCGGGGACTAGCGGGAGCCGGTGAGACCCAGTACTTC.

This clonotype was recorded at least ten times. The gene calls are TRBV19 and TRBJ1-1; D ambiguous. The length of the CDR3 is 13 residues. V lost 5 bases and J 5 bases, leaving 12 bases between the germline ends. The germline V gene encodes CDR1 LNHDA and CDR2 SQIVND (reference sequence). This CDR3 is CASSGPKITEAFF. The CDR3 DNA reads as TGTGCCAGTAGTGGCCCGAAGATAACTGAAGCTTTCTTT.